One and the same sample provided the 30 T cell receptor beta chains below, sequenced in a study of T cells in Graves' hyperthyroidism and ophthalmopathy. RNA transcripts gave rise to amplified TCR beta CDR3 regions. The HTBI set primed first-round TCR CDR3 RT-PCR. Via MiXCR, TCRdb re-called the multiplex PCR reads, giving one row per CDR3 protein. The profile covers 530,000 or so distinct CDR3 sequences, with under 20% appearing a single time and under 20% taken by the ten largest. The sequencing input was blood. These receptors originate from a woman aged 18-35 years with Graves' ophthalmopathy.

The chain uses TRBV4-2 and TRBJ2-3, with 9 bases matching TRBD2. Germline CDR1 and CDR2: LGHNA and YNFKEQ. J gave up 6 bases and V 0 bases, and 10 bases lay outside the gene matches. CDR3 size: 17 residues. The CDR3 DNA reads TGTGCCAGCAGCCAAGAAAGGACTAGCGCTGATTACGATACGCAGTATTTT. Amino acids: CASSQERTSADYDTQYF.

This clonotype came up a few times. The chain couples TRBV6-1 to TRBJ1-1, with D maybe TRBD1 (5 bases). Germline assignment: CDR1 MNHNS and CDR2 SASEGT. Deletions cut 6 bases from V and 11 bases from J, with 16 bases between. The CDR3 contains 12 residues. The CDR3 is CASSPNRRMAFF. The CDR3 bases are TGTGCCAGCAGCCCGAACAGGAGGATGGCTTTCTTT.

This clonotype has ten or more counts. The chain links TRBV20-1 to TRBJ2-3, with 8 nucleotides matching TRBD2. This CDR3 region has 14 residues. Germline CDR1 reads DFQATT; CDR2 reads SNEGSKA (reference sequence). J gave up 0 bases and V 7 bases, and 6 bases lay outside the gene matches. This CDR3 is CSGSVAGSTDTQYF. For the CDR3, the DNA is TGCAGTGGTTCGGTAGCGGGGAGCACAGATACGCAGTATTTT.

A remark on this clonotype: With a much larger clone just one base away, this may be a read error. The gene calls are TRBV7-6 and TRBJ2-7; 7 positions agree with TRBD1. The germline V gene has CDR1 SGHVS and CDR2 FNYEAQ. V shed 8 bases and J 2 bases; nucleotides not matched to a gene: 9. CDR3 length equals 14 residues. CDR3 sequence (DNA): TGTGCCAGCTCCAGGGGGTGGAGCCCCTACGAGCAGTACTTC. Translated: CASSRGWSPYEQYF.

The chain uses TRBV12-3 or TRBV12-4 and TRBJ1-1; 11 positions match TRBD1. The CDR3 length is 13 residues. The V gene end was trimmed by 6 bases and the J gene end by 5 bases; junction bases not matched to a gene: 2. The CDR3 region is CASRDRGLTEAFF. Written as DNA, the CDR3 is TGTGCCAGCAGGGACAGGGGGCTTACTGAAGCTTTCTTT.

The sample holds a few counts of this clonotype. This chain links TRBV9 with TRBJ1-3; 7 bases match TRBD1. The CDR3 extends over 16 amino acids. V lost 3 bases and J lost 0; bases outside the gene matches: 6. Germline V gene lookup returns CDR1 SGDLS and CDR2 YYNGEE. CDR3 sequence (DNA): TGTGCCAGCAGCGCCGGGACAGCCAACTCTGGAAACACCATATATTTT. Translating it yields CASSAGTANSGNTIYF.

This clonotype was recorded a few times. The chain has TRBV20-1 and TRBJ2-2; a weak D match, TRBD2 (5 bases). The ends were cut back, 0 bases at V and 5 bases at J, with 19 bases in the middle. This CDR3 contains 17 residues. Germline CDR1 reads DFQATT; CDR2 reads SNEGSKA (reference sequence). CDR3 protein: CSARDASGRANTGELFF. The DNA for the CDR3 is TGCAGTGCTAGAGATGCGAGCGGACGGGCTAATACCGGGGAGCTGTTTTTT.

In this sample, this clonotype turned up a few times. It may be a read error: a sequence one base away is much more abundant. CDR3: CASSPTDSQTEALF. CDR3 sequence (DNA): TGTGCCAGCAGCCCTACAGACAGCCAGACTGAAGCTCTCTTT. This chain connects TRBV12-3 or TRBV12-4 to TRBJ1-1; TRBD1 might be the D (5 bases). The CDR3 runs to 14 residues.

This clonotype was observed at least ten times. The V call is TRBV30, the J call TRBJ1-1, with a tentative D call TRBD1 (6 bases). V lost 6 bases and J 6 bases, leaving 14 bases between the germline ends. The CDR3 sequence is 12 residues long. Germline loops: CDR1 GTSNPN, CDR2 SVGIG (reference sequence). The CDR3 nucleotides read TGTGCCTGCCGTCCAGGGGCAGCTGAAGCTTTCTTT. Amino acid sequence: CACRPGAAEAFF.

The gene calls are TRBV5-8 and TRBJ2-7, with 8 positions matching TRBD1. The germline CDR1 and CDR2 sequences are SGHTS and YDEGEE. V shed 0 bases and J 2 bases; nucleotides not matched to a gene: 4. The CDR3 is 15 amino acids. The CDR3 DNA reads TGTGCCAGCAGCTTGGAAGGGACAGGCCCCTACGAGCAGTACTTC. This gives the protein CASSLEGTGPYEQYF.

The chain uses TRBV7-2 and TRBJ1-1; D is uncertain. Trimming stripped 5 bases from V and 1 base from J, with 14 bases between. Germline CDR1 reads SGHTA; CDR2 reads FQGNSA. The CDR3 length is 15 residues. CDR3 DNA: TGTGCCAGCAGCAACGGCGGACGGTCGAACACTGAAGCTTTCTTT. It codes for CASSNGGRSNTEAFF.

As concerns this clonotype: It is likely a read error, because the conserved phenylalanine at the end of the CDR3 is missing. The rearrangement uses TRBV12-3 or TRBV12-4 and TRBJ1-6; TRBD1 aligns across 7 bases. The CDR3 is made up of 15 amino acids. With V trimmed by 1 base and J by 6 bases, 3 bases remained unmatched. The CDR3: CASSLGGQANSPLHL. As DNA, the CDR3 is TGTGCCAGCAGTTTAGGCGGACAGGCTAATTCACCCCTCCACCTT.

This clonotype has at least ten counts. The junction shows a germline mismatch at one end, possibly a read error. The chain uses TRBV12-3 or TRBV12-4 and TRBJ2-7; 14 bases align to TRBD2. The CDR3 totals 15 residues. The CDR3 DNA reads TGTGCCAGCAGTCTAGCGGGACTAGCGGGAGCCGAGCAGTACTTC. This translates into CASSLAGLAGAEQYF.

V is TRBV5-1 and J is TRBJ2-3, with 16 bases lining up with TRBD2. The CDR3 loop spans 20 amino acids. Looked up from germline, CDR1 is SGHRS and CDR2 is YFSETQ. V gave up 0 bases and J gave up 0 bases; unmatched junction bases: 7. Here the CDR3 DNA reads TGCGCCAGCAGCTTGGGGGGACTAGCGGGAGGGGGTTCTAGCACAGATACGCAGTATTTT. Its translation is CASSLGGLAGGGSSTDTQYF. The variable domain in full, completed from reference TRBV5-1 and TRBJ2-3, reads KAGVTQTPRYLIKTRGQQVTLSCSPISGHRSVSWYQQTPGQGLQFLFEYFSETQRNKGNFPGRFSGRQFSNSRSEMNVSTLELGDSALYLCASSLGGLAGGGSSTDTQYFGPGTRLTVL.

The CDR3 reads CASSYRGDSYEQYF. In DNA form, the CDR3 reads TGTGCCAGCAGTTACAGGGGAGACTCCTACGAGCAGTACTTC. This chain links TRBV3-1 with TRBJ2-7, with 7 bases aligning to TRBD1. Germline V gives CDR1 LGHDT, CDR2 YNNKEL (reference sequence). V lost 6 bases to trimming and J lost 0 bases; unmatched junction nucleotides: 5. The CDR3 covers 14 residues.

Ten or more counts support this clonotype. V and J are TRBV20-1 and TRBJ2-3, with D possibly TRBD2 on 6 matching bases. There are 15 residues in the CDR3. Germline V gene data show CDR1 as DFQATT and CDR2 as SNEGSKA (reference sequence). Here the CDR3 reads CRASRRDASTDTQYF. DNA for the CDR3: TGCAGGGCCTCACGGCGGGATGCAAGCACAGATACGCAGTATTTT.

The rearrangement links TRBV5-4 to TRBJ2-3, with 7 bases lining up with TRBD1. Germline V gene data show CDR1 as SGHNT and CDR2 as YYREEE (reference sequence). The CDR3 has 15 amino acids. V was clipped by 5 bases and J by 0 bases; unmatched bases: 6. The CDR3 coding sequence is TGTGCCAGCAGACCGACAGGGAGTAGCACAGATACGCAGTATTTT. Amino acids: CASRPTGSSTDTQYF.

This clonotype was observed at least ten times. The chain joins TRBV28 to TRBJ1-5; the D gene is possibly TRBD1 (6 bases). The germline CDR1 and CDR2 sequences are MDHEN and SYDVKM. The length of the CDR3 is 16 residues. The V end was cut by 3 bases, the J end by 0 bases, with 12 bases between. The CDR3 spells CASSLGGAYSNQPQHF. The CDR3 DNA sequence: TGTGCCAGCAGTTTGGGGGGGGCCTATAGCAATCAGCCCCAGCATTTT.

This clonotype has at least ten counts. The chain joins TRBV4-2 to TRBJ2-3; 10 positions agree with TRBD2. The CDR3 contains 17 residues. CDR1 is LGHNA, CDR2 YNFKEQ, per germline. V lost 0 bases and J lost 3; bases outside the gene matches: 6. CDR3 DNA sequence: TGTGCCAGCAGCCAAGATATTACTAGCGGGGAGACAGATACGCAGTATTTT. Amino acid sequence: CASSQDITSGETDTQYF.

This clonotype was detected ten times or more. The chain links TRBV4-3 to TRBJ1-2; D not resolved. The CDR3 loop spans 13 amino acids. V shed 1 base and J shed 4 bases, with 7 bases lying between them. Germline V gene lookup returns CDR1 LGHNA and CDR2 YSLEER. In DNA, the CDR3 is TGCGCCAGCAGCCAAGGCCATGGCTATGGCTACACCTTC. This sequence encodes CASSQGHGYGYTF.

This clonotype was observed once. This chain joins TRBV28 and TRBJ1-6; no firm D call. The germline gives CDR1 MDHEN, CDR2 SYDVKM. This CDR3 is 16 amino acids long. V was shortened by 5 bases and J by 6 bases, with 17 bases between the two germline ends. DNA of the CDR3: TGTGCCAGCAGTGCCAGCAAAGGACGCAGTAATTCACCCCTCCACTTT. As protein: CASSASKGRSNSPLHF.

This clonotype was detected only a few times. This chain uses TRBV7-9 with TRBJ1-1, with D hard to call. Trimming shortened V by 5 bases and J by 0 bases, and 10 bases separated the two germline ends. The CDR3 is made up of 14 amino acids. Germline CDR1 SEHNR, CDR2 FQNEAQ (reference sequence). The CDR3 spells CASSHRIMNTEAFF. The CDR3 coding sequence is TGTGCCAGCAGCCATAGAATAATGAACACTGAAGCTTTCTTT.

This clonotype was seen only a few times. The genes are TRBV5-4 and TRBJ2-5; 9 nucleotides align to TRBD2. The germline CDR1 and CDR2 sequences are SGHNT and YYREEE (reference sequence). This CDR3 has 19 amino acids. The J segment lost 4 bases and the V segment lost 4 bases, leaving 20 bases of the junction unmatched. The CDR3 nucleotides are TGTGCCAGCAGCCAAGATTGGACAGCGGGAGGCTTTCGAGGAGAGACCCAGTACTTC. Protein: CASSQDWTAGGFRGETQYF. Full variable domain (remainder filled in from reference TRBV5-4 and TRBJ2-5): ETGVTQSPTHLIKTRGQQVTLRCSSQSGHNTVSWYQQALGQGPQFIFQYYREEENGRGNFPPRFSGLQFPNYSSELNVNALELDDSALYLCASSQDWTAGGFRGETQYFGPGTRLLVL.

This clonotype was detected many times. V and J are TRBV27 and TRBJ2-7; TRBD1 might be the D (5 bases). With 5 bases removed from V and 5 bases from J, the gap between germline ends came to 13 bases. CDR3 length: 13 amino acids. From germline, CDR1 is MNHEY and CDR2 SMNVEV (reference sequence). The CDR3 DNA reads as TGTGCCAGCAGTCCTCTCCTCAGGGACGAGCAGTACTTC. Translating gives CASSPLLRDEQYF.

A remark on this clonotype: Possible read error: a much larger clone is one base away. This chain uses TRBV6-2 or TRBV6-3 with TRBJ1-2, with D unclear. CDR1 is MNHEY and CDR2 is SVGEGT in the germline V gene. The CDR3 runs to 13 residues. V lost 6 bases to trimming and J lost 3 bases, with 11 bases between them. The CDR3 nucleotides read TGTGCCAGCAGAGACAATGTAGACTATGGCTACACCTTC. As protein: CASRDNVDYGYTF.

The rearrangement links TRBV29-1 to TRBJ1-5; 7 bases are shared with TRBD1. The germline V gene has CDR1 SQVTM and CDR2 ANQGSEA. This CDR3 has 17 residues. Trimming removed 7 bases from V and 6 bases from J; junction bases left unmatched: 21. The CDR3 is CSGWDSSDQGSAQPQHF. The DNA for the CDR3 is TGCAGCGGCTGGGACAGCAGTGACCAGGGTTCAGCTCAGCCCCAGCATTTT.

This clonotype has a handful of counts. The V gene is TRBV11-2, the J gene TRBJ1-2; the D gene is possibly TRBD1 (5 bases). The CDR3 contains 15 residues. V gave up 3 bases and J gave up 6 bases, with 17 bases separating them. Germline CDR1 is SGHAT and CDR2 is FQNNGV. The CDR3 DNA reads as TGTGCCAGCAGCTTCTCAGGGCATACTCAGGATGGCTACACCTTC. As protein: CASSFSGHTQDGYTF.

The CDR3 DNA sequence: TGCGCCAGCAGCCCGGAACCCGCCTACAGGGAGCAGTTCTTC. This gives the protein CASSPEPAYREQFF. This chain uses TRBV5-1 with TRBJ2-1; a weak D match, TRBD1 (5 bases). V dropped 4 bases and J dropped 10 bases, with 18 bases sitting between them. This CDR3 contains 14 residues. CDR1 SGHRS and CDR2 YFSETQ come from the germline V gene.

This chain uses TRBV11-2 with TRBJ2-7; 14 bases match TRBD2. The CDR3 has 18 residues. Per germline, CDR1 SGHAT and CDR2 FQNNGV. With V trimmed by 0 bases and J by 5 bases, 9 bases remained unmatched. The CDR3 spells CASSLDGTSGGLRDEQYF. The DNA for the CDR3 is TGTGCCAGCAGCTTAGATGGGACTAGCGGGGGCCTCAGGGACGAGCAGTACTTC.

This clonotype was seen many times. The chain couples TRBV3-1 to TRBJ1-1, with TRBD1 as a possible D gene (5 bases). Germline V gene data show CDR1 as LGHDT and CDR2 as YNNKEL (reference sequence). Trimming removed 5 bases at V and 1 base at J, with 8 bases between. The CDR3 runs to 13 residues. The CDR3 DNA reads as TGTGCCAGCAGCTGGCAGGGGAACACTGAAGCTTTCTTT. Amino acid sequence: CASSWQGNTEAFF.